The rows below give T cell receptor beta chains drawn from one sample of a study of T-cell reconstitution after alpha-beta-depleted transplantation in children. TCRdb fed the PCR reads into MiXCR, producing one record per CDR3 protein. The sample lists 200,000 to 250,000 distinct CDR3 sequences; roughly 9% were seen once. Source: PBMCs from the stem cell graft donor, taken from the stem cell graft. These receptors came from a human donor who donated a stem cell graft to a child with acute lymphoblastic leukemia. Each CDR3 is given with its conserved first and last residue. A D gene is named only where the DNA matches it firmly. Clone size is not always given. Where it is, it says once, few, many or a class for expanded clones.

size	D	V	J	DNA	CDR3
NA	NA	TRBV18	TRBJ1-1	TGTGCCAGCTCACCATACGTGACCAAGAACACTGAACCTTTCTTT	CASSPYVTKNTEPFF
few	NA	TRBV20-1	TRBJ2-1	TGCAGTGCTAGAGAGGGGATTGCCTACAATGAGCAGTTCTTC	CSAREGIAYNEQFF
many	NA	TRBV7-2	TRBJ2-2	TGTGCCAGCAGCTTACCCTGGGAGGACACCGGGGAGCTGTTTTTT	CASSLPWEDTGELFF
few	NA	TRBV18	TRBJ1-1	TGTGCCAGCTCACCCCTCCAGGACATGAACACTGAAGCTTTCTTT	CASSPLQDMNTEAFF
NA	NA	TRBV29-1	TRBJ2-5	TGCAGCGCCGAAAAATCCACGGGGAACCAAGAGACCCAGTACTTC	CSAEKSTGNQETQYF
many	NA	TRBV12-3/TRBV12-4	TRBJ1-5	TGTGCCAGCAGTCCCCGGATCAATCAGCCCCAGCATTTT	CASSPRINQPQHF
NA	TRBD1	TRBV2	TRBJ2-7	TGTGCCAGCAGTGAGACAGGGTTCGGCTACGAGCAGTACTTC	CASSETGFGYEQYF
NA	NA	TRBV20-1	TRBJ1-5	TGCAGTGCTAGAGATCTGGAGTCTCCCGGAGGTAATCAGCCCCAGCATTTT	CSARDLESPGGNQPQHF
few	NA	TRBV20-1	TRBJ1-1	TGCAGTGGGGTAAGAGGGGCCGGCACTGAAGCTTTCTTT	CSGVRGAGTEAFF
few	NA	TRBV5-4	TRBJ2-3	TGTGCCAGCAGCACCATGGGGTCCCGGGGGACCACAGATACGCAGTATTTT	CASSTMGSRGTTDTQYF
NA	NA	TRBV6-1	TRBJ2-5	TGTGCCAGCAGTGATATCGGGTACCAAGAGACCCAGTACTTC	CASSDIGYQETQYF
NA	NA	TRBV6-5	TRBJ1-6	TGTGCCAGCAGTTTATACAGGTGGCATAATTCACCCCTCCACTTT	CASSLYRWHNSPLHF
many	TRBD1	TRBV7-6	TRBJ2-1	TGTGCCAGCAGCGCCGGGACAGTGTACGGAGTCTACAATGAGCAGTTCTTC	CASSAGTVYGVYNEQFF
NA	TRBD1	TRBV6-5	TRBJ2-7	TGTGCCAGCAGTTCGGCGTCAGGGGGCCTGTTGTTGCAGTACTTC	CASSSASGGLLLQYF
NA	NA	TRBV19	TRBJ1-5	TGTGCCAGTGATCATGGGGCCTTACTCACGCTCTATAGCAATCAGCCCCAGCATTTT	CASDHGALLTLYSNQPQHF
few	NA	TRBV20-1	TRBJ2-7	TGCAGTGCTAGAGCTGGGGGCTCCTACGAGCAGTACTTC	CSARAGGSYEQYF
NA	NA	TRBV27	TRBJ2-2	TGTGCCAGCAGCACACAACAGGGGGAATGGGGGCTACTAGCGCACACCGGGGAGCTGTTTTTT	CASSTQQGEWGLLAHTGELFF
NA	TRBD1	TRBV5-1	TRBJ1-5	TGCGCCAGCAGCTTACAGGGGCGTGGGCAGCCCCAGCATTTT	CASSLQGRGQPQHF
many	NA	TRBV3-1	TRBJ2-2	TGTGCCAGCAGCCAAGATCGTCAGAACACCGGGGAGCTGTTTTTT	CASSQDRQNTGELFF
NA	TRBD1	TRBV18	TRBJ1-5	TGTGCCAGCTCACCTACGGGACAGGGGGTATATCAGCCCCAGCATTTT	CASSPTGQGVYQPQHF
NA	NA	TRBV5-1	TRBJ1-2	TGCGCCAGCAGCTTCGGACAGCAAATTCCCGGCTACACCTTC	CASSFGQQIPGYTF
NA	TRBD2	TRBV11-2	TRBJ2-7	TGTGCCAGCAGCTTAGGTGGGACTAGCGGGGCCCTACCCCGTGGCGCATACGAGCAGTACTTC	CASSLGGTSGALPRGAYEQYF
NA	TRBD1	TRBV5-1	TRBJ1-6	TGCGCCAGCAGCTTGACAGGGGAGGGTAATTCACCCCTCCACTTT	CASSLTGEGNSPLHF
NA	TRBD2	TRBV12-3/TRBV12-4	TRBJ2-5	TGTGCCAGCAGCCGGGCGACTAGCGGGGGGACTCAAGAGACCCAGTACTTC	CASSRATSGGTQETQYF
many	NA	TRBV12-3/TRBV12-4	TRBJ2-3	TGTGCCAGCAGCCCGGGGCCAGTCACAGATACGCAGTATTTT	CASSPGPVTDTQYF
NA	NA	TRBV4-2	TRBJ2-1	TGTGCCAGCAGCCAAGAAGGGGTTGGAAACAATGAGCAGTTCTTC	CASSQEGVGNNEQFF
few	NA	TRBV20-1	TRBJ2-6	TGCAGTGCTAGAAACCCCTCCGGTAGGGGGAATGGTTCTGGGGCCAACGTCCTGACTTTC	CSARNPSGRGNGSGANVLTF
many	NA	TRBV21-1	TRBJ1-1	TGTGCCAGCAGCAAAGGAGAACAGGGAAACACTGAAGCTTTCTTT	CASSKGEQGNTEAFF
few	NA	TRBV9	TRBJ2-1	TGTGCCAGCAGGGTCGGGGGGCAGTACAATGAGCAGTTCTTC	CASRVGGQYNEQFF
many	NA	TRBV7-8	TRBJ2-3	TGTGCCAGCAGCCTAAAGGCAGATACGCAGTATTTT	CASSLKADTQYF
NA	TRBD1	TRBV5-5	TRBJ1-1	TGTGCCAGCAGCCAAGGGACAGGGGACGGTGGCACTGAAGCTTTCTTT	CASSQGTGDGGTEAFF
many	TRBD1	TRBV12-3/TRBV12-4	TRBJ1-2	TGTGCCAGCAGTTTTGAGGGGGCCTATGGCTACACCTTC	CASSFEGAYGYTF
NA	NA	TRBV11-3	TRBJ2-5	TGTGCCAGCAGCTTAGATGGGTACCAAGAGACCCAGTACTTC	CASSLDGYQETQYF
many	NA	TRBV11-2	TRBJ2-7	TGTGCCAGCAGCCAACTTTCTGGCACTAGCTTTACCTACGAGCAGTACTTC	CASSQLSGTSFTYEQYF
NA	NA	TRBV7-9	TRBJ1-4	TGTGCCAGCAGCTACCCGACGGGCGATAATGAAAAACTGTTTTTT	CASSYPTGDNEKLFF
NA	NA	TRBV7-2	TRBJ2-5	TGTGCCAGCAGCTTAGCGGCGTTAAGAGAAACCCAGTACTTC	CASSLAALRETQYF
NA	NA	TRBV6-2/TRBV6-3	TRBJ2-3	TGTGCCAGCAGTTACGGGTCGACAGCACTAAGGGGAGATACGCAGTATTTT	CASSYGSTALRGDTQYF
few	NA	TRBV19	TRBJ1-6	TGTGCCAGTAGTATAAGTGGAGGACTACCCCTCCACTTT	CASSISGGLPLHF
few	NA	TRBV7-2	TRBJ1-4	TGTGCCAGCAGCTTAGCCGACGGTTTTGAAAAACTGTTTTTT	CASSLADGFEKLFF
many	TRBD1	TRBV20-1	TRBJ1-2	TGCAGTGCGAGGACAGGGGGCGACTATGGCTACACCTTC	CSARTGGDYGYTF
many	NA	TRBV7-2	TRBJ1-5	TGTGCCAGCAGCTTAGGACGGCAGGGAGAACAGCCCCAGCATTTT	CASSLGRQGEQPQHF
many	NA	TRBV7-8	TRBJ2-7	TGTGCCAGCAGCCGACAGAACTACGAGCAGTACTTC	CASSRQNYEQYF
few	TRBD1	TRBV20-1	TRBJ1-1	TGCAGTGCTAGATCCGGAGGGGGCAGAGTAACTGAAGCTTTCTTT	CSARSGGGRVTEAFF
NA	NA	TRBV12-3/TRBV12-4	TRBJ2-4	TGTGCCAGCAGTCAAAACGGCGGAGGATACATTCAGTACTTC	CASSQNGGGYIQYF
NA	NA	TRBV25-1	TRBJ2-7	TGTGCCAGCAGTGACGGGAACGCCATCTACTTC	CASSDGNAIYF
few	TRBD1	TRBV6-5	TRBJ2-7	TGTGCCAGCAGTTACGACCCTTCCCAGGGGGCCTACGAGCAGTACTTC	CASSYDPSQGAYEQYF
NA	NA	TRBV20-1	TRBJ2-5	TGCAGTGCTAGAGAGGGGTATCGAGGGACCCAGTACTTC	CSAREGYRGTQYF
few	NA	TRBV6-1	TRBJ1-1	TGTGCCAGCACCTTGGGGGTGGGTACTGAAGCTTTCTTT	CASTLGVGTEAFF
few	TRBD2	TRBV7-2	TRBJ2-1	TGTGCCAGCAGCCCCAGCAGCGGGGGAGGGAATGAGCAGTTCTTC	CASSPSSGGGNEQFF
NA	TRBD1	TRBV27	TRBJ2-7	TGTGCCAGCAGTTCCCCAGACAGGGTGGACGAGCAGTACTTC	CASSSPDRVDEQYF
NA	TRBD2	TRBV18	TRBJ2-1	TGTGCCAGCTCACCACCTAACCGGGGCGGGGGGCCGTCCTACAATGAGCAGTTCTTC	CASSPPNRGGGPSYNEQFF
few	NA	TRBV29-1	TRBJ2-7	TGCAGCGTTGGGATGTTCAGGGGAACGGACGAGCAGTACTTC	CSVGMFRGTDEQYF
many	NA	TRBV30	TRBJ2-7	TGTGCCTGGAGGGGGCCACGGTCCACCATCACAGGGTTCGCAAACGAGCAGTACTTC	CAWRGPRSTITGFANEQYF
many	TRBD1	TRBV27	TRBJ2-7	TGTGCCAGCAGTTTTCAGACAGGGGCAGCCTACGAGCAGTACTTC	CASSFQTGAAYEQYF
many	NA	TRBV28	TRBJ2-7	TGTGCCAGCAGTCCAGGCAGCTCCTATGAGCAGTACTTC	CASSPGSSYEQYF
NA	NA	TRBV7-8	TRBJ1-4	TGTGCCAGCAGCCCCCTGCCCTTATACAACCTCGAAAAACTGTTTTTT	CASSPLPLYNLEKLFF
NA	NA	TRBV5-5	TRBJ2-7	TGTGCCAGCAGCCGGGGGAGTTGGGACGAGCAGTACTTC	CASSRGSWDEQYF
NA	NA	TRBV30	TRBJ1-5	TGTGCCTGGAGTGTACCCAGGGGATGGAATCAGCCCCAGCATTTT	CAWSVPRGWNQPQHF
few	NA	TRBV20-1	TRBJ1-2	TGCAGTGCTAGGGGGAAATATGACTATGGCTACACCTTC	CSARGKYDYGYTF
many	TRBD2	TRBV6-6	TRBJ2-3	TGTGCCAGCAGGTCAAACCGGGGGGGAAGCACAGATACGCAGTATTTT	CASRSNRGGSTDTQYF